This record looks at one T cell receptor beta chain sequence and its context. These data belong to a study of regulatory T cells in long-lasting Graves disease. The time point: newly diagnosed GD, antithyroid drugs for less than 3 months. The authors made the TCR library using RNA they extracted from PBMCs. iRepertoire HTBI primers and Arm-PCR of CDR3 regions built TCR beta libraries. MiXCR was run by TCRdb on the multiplex PCR reads, yielding one entry per CDR3 protein. The table records about 420,000 distinct CDR3 sequences, 15% to 20% of them present only once. V was clipped by 6 bases and J by 1 base; unmatched bases: 1. The CDR3 length is 15 residues. CDR1 is SEHNR, CDR2 FQNEAQ, per germline (reference sequence). These data also featured in a second study, about T cells in Graves' hyperthyroidism and ophthalmopathy.

The gene calls are TRBV7-9 and TRBJ2-5; 14 bases are shared with TRBD2. The source material was peripheral blood mononuclear cells (PBMCs), sampled at new diagnosis, from a patient treated with antithyroid drugs. This clonotype was sampled from a woman aged 18 to 35 with Graves disease. The DNA of the CDR3 is TGTGCCAGCAGGGGGACTAGCGGGAGCCAAGAGACCCAGTACTTC. Its protein product is CASRGTSGSQETQYF.